Detailed here is one TCR beta chain. Its antigen is not known. Primers: 60 Vbeta forward and 13 Jbeta reverse. Assay: immunoSEQ multiplex PCR; the TCRdb copy retains only in-frame clones and omits some. The sample lists about 150,000 clones; approximately 85% were seen once. CDR3 length: 16 residues. The V gene's germline CDR1 is WNHNN and CDR2 SYGVQD (reference sequence). V was cut by 5 bases and J by 6 bases, with 21 bases left in between. The record originates from a study of cytomegalovirus exposure and HLA in healthy donors. Healthy bone marrow donors made up the donors. Study results and limitations: Cytomegalovirus status was reportedly diagnosed by the classifier with high specificity and sensitivity. Some segments of the V type, notably TRBV6-2 and TRBV6-3, were excluded as indistinguishable.

The sequencing input was PBMCs. This chain connects TRBV10-1 to TRBJ2-3; TRBD2 is a possible D gene (6 bases). This sequence was found in a man between 50 and 59 years old in good health and CMV-seropositive. The CDR3 DNA is TGCGCCAGCAGTCGACTCGGGACTCGTGGAAGCGATACGCAGTATTTT. Its translation is CASSRLGTRGSDTQYF.